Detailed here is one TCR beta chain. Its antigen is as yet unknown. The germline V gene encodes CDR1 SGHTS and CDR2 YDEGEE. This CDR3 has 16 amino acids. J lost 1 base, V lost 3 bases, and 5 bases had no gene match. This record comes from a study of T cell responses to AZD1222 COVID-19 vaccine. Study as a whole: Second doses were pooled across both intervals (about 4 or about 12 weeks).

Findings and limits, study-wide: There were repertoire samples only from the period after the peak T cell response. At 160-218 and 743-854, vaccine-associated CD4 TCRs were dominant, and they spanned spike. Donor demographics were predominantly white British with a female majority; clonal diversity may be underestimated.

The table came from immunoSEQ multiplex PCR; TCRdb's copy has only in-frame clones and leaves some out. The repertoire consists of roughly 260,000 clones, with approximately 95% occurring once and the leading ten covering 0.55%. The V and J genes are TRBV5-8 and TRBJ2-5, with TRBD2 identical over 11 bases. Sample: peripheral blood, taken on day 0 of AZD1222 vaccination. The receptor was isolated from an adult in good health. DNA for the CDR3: TGTGCCAGCAGCTGGGGACTAGCGGAAATCCAAGAGACCCAGTACTTC. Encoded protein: CASSWGLAEIQETQYF.